Each of the 10 T cell receptor beta chains below was sequenced from the same sample in a study of CD8 T cells in ankylosing spondylitis. MiXCR, run by TCRdb on the 5' RACE reads, gives a single entry per CDR3 protein. Of around 250,000 distinct CDR3 sequences listed, approximately 12% are singletons. Sequencing was performed on blood, either unsorted or a sorted T cell fraction (not recorded which). The receptors here all came from a male donor with ankylosing spondylitis or in good health (not recorded which).

This clonotype was picked up many times. This chain uses TRBV5-4 with TRBJ1-2, with no clear D. CDR3 length: 14 amino acids. V lost 0 bases and J lost 6, with 12 bases in between. In germline, CDR1 is SGHNT, CDR2 YYREEE (reference sequence). DNA for the CDR3: TGTGCCAGCAGCTTGGCCCCAGCCTCGGATGGCTACACCTTC. Residues: CASSLAPASDGYTF. Based on the CDR3 plus reference TRBV5-4 and TRBJ1-2, the full variable domain is ETGVTQSPTHLIKTRGQQVTLRCSSQSGHNTVSWYQQALGQGPQFIFQYYREEENGRGNFPPRFSGLQFPNYSSELNVNALELDDSALYLCASSLAPASDGYTFGSGTRLTVV.

The gene calls are TRBV7-2 and TRBJ2-3, with 8 bases identical to TRBD2. V gave up 4 bases and J gave up 3 bases; unmatched junction bases: 9. Germline V gene sequence: CDR1 SGHTA, CDR2 FQGNSA. This CDR3 has 16 residues. The CDR3 is CASSSGPGGATDTQYF. CDR3 in DNA: TGTGCCAGCAGCTCCGGACCGGGGGGGGCGACAGATACGCAGTATTTT.

This clonotype has at least ten counts. The chain employs TRBV5-1 and TRBJ1-2; tentative D call: TRBD1 (6 bases). The CDR3 covers 13 residues. Trimming shortened V by 6 bases and J by 4 bases, and 13 bases separated the two germline ends. Germline CDR1 reads SGHRS; CDR2 reads YFSETQ. The CDR3: CASTWGPAYGYTF. DNA of the CDR3: TGCGCCAGCACCTGGGGGCCAGCCTATGGCTACACCTTC.

In this sample, this clonotype turned up many times. The rearrangement uses TRBV13 and TRBJ2-1; D not certain. V shed 5 bases and J shed 10 bases, with 9 bases lying between them. The CDR3 has 11 amino acids. The germline V gene has CDR1 PRHDT and CDR2 FYEKMQ (reference sequence). The CDR3 loop is CASSPPREQFF. Written as DNA, the CDR3 is TGTGCCAGCAGCCCCCCACGGGAGCAGTTCTTC.

This clonotype was counted many times. This chain uses TRBV4-2 with TRBJ1-1; the D is unclear. This CDR3 has 16 residues. From germline, CDR1 is LGHNA and CDR2 YNFKEQ. V was cut by 4 bases and J by 6 bases, with 21 bases left in between. The CDR3 loop is CASSRQIEGGEAEAFF. The CDR3 DNA reads as TGTGCCAGCAGCCGCCAGATAGAGGGTGGTGAGGCTGAAGCTTTCTTT.

V gene TRBV18 combines with J gene TRBJ1-1; 7 nucleotides line up with TRBD1. The V segment lost 4 bases and the J segment 1 base; nucleotides outside the gene matches: 6. Per the germline V gene, CDR1 is KGHSH and CDR2 is LQKENI. The CDR3 loop spans 15 amino acids. The CDR3 here is CASSQGTARNTEAFF. CDR3 DNA: TGTGCCAGCTCACAGGGGACAGCCCGGAACACTGAAGCTTTCTTT.

This sequence joins TRBV4-1 and TRBJ2-2; D is uncertain. Per the germline V gene, CDR1 is MGHRA and CDR2 is YSYEKL. Trimming took 5 bases from V and 0 from J, leaving 7 bases between them. The CDR3 totals 14 residues. DNA of the CDR3: TGCGCCAGCAGCTGGAGAGCGAACACCGGGGAGCTGTTTTTT. Its translation is CASSWRANTGELFF.

This clonotype was observed a few times. V and J are TRBV27 and TRBJ2-2; 7 nucleotides align to TRBD1. This CDR3 comprises 14 residues. J lost 7 bases, V lost 3 bases, and 5 bases had no gene match. CDR1 and CDR2 (germline): MNHEY, SMNVEV (reference sequence). CDR3 region: CASSFHRGNGELFF. Here the CDR3 DNA reads TGTGCCAGCAGTTTCCACAGGGGCAACGGGGAGCTGTTTTTT.

This clonotype was recorded many times. This chain joins TRBV10-3 and TRBJ2-7; D not resolved. The CDR3 spans 12 residues. Germline V gene data show CDR1 as ENHRY and CDR2 as SYGVKD. The V end was cut by 7 bases, the J end by 3 bases, with 10 bases between. The CDR3 sequence: CAINKEGYEQYF. In DNA, the CDR3 is TGTGCCATCAACAAGGAAGGCTACGAGCAGTACTTC.

There are many counts of this clonotype. The CDR3 DNA is TGTGCCAGCAGTTTATTACAGGGGGCCAGCAATGAGCAGTTCTTC. Protein sequence: CASSLLQGASNEQFF. The chain joins TRBV12-3 or TRBV12-4 to TRBJ2-1; 9 nucleotides line up with TRBD1. J was trimmed by 6 bases and V by 2 bases; bases with no gene match: 5. The CDR3 totals 15 residues.